This TCR beta chain was recorded in a study of T cell repertoires in cytomegalovirus infection. TCRdb itself ran the reads through MiXCR, one entry per CDR3 protein. Of some 300,000 distinct CDR3 sequences in the sample, roughly 13% were seen once. Germline V gene lookup returns CDR1 DFQATT and CDR2 SNEGSKA (reference sequence). J gave up 2 bases and V 1 base, and 17 bases lay outside the gene matches. This CDR3 is 20 amino acids long. The sequence was obtained from a human donor in good health (CMV status not recorded). Some clones in this sample may be carry-over from other donors' samples. V and J are TRBV20-1 and TRBJ2-1; 10 nucleotides agree with TRBD2. Sequenced material: PBMCs. CDR3 sequence: CSARAQQARAGGPTYNEQFF. The CDR3, as DNA: TGCAGTGCTAGAGCCCAGCAGGCTAGAGCGGGGGGGCCCACCTACAATGAGCAGTTCTTC.